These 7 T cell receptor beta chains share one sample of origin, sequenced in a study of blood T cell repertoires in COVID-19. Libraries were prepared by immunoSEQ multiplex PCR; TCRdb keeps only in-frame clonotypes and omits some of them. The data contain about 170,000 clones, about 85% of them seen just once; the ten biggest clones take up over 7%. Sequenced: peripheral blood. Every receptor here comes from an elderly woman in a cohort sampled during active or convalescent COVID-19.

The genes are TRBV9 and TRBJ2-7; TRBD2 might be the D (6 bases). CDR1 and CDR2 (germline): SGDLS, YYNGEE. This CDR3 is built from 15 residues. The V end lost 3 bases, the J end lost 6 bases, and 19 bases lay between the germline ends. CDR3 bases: TGTGCCAGCAGCGGCGGGACCGCAAATTCTGCCGAGCAGTACTTC. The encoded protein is CASSGGTANSAEQYF.

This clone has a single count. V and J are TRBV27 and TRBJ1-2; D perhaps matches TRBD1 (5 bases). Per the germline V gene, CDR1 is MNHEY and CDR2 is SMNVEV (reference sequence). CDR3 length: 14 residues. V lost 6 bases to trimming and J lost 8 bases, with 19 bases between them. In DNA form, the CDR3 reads TGTGCCAGCAGGGCCACAGGCGCCCCGCAAGGCTACACCTTC. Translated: CASRATGAPQGYTF.

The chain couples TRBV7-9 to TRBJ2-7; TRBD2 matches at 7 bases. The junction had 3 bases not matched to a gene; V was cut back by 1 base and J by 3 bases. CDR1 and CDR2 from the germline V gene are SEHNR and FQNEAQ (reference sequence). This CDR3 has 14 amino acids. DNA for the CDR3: TGTGCCAGCAGCTTAGACGGCGGGAGCTACGAGCAGTACGTC. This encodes CASSLDGGSYEQYV.

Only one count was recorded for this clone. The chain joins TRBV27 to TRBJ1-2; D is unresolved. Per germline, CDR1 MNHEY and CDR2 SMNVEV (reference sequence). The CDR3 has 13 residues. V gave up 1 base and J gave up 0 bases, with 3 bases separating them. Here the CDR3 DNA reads TGTGCCAGCAGTTTATATACTAACTATGGCTACACCTTC. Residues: CASSLYTNYGYTF.

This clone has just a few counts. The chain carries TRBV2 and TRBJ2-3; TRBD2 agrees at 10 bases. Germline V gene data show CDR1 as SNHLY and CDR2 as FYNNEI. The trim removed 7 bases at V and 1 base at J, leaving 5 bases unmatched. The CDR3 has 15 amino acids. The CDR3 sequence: CASKVLAGGTDTQYF. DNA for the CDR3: TGTGCCAGCAAGGTTCTAGCGGGGGGCACAGATACGCAGTATTTT. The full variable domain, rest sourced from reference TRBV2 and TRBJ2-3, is EPEVTQTPSHQVTQMGQEVILRCVPISNHLYFYWYRQILGQKVEFLVSFYNNEISEKSEIFDDQFSVERPDGSNFTLKIRSTKLEDSAMYFCASKVLAGGTDTQYFGPGTRLTVL.

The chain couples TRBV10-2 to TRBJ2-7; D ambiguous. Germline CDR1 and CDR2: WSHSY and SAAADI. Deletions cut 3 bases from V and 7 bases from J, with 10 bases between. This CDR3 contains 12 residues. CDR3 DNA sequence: TGCGCCAGCAGTGAAACGGGTGGGGAGCAGTACGTC. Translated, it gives CASSETGGEQYV.

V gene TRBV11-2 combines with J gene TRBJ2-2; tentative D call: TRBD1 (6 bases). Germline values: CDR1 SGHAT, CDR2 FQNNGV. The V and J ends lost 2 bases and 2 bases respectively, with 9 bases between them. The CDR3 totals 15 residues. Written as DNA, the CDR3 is TGTGCCAGCAGCTTAATACAGGGCAACACCGGGGAGCTGTTTTTT. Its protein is CASSLIQGNTGELFF.